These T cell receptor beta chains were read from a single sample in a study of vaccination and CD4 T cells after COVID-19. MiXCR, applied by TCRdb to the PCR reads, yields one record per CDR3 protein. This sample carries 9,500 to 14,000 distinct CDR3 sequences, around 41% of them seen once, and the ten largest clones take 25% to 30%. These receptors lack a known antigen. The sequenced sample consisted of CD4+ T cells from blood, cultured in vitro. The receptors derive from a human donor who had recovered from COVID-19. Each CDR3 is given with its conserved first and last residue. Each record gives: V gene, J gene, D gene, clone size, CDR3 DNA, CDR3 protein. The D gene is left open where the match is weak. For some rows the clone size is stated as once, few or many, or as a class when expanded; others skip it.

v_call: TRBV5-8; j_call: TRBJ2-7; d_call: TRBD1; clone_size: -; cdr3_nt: TGTGCCAGCAGTTGGGGACAGTCCTACGAGCAGTACTTC; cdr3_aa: CASSWGQSYEQYF
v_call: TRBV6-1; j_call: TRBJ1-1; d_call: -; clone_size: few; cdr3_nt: TGTGCCAGCAGCCCCTCCCAAAACACTGAAGCTTTCTTT; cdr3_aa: CASSPSQNTEAFF
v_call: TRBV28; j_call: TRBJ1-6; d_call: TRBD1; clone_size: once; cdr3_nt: TGTGCCAGCATCAATGGACAGGGAAATTCACCCCTCCACTTT; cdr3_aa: CASINGQGNSPLHF
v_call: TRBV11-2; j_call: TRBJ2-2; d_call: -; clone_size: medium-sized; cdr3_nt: TGTGCCAGCAGCTTTGGGGCTAGCGCCACCGGGGAGCTGTTTTTT; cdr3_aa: CASSFGASATGELFF
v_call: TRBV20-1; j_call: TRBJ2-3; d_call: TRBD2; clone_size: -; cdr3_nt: TGCAGTGCTAGTCTTACAGTGGGGGGGGGTTATACGCAGTATTTT; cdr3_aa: CSASLTVGGGYTQYF
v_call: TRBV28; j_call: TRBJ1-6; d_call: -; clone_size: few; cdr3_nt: TGTGCCAGCAGTTTCCCCCGTGGTCCCGATATTCCCCTCCACTTT; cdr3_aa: CASSFPRGPDIPLHF
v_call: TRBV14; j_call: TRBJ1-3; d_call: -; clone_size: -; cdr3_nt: TGTGCCAGCAGCCACCAGGGGACCAGGGGAGGAAACACCATATATTTT; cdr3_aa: CASSHQGTRGGNTIYF
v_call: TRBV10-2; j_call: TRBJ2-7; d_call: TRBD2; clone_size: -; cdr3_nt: TGCGCCAGCAGTGTCGGGGGGGGTTTCTACGAGCAGTACTTC; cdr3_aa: CASSVGGGFYEQYF
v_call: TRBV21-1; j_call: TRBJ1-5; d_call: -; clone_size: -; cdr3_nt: TGTGCCAGCAGCAAAGGTGGCGAGTTCCAGCCCCAGCATTTT; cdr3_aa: CASSKGGEFQPQHF
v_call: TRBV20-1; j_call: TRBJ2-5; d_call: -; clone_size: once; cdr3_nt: TGCAGTGCTAGAGCCCCCCAGGACTACCAAGAGACCCAGTACTTC; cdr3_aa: CSARAPQDYQETQYF
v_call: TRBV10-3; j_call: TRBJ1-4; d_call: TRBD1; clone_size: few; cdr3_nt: TGTGCCATCAGTCCCTGGGGACAGGGTAATGAAAAACTGTTTTTT; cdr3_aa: CAISPWGQGNEKLFF
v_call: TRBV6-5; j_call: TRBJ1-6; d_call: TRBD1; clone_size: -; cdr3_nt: TGTGCCAGCAGTTACTGGACAGGGAGTGATTCACCCCTCCACTTT; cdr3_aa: CASSYWTGSDSPLHF
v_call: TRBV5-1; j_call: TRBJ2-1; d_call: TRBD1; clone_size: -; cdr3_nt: TGCGCCAGCAGGCAGACCGGGACAGGGATCAATGAGCAGTTCTTC; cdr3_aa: CASRQTGTGINEQFF
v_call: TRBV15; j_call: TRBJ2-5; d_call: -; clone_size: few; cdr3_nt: TGTGCCACCAGCAGAGATGGTCAAAAGGGGGAGACCCAGTACTTC; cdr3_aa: CATSRDGQKGETQYF
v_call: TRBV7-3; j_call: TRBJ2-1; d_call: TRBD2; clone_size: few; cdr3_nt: TGTGCCAGCAGCTTAACAGCGGGGGGGAGCGATGAGCAGTTCTTC; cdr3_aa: CASSLTAGGSDEQFF
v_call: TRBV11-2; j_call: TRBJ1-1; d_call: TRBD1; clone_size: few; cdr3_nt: TGTGCCAGCAGCTTGCAGGGGGCCACTGAAGCTTTCTTT; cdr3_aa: CASSLQGATEAFF
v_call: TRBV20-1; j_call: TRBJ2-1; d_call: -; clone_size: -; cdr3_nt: TGCAGTGCTAGCAGTCCCGAACCCACCAATGACGGGCAGTTCTTC; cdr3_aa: CSASSPEPTNDGQFF
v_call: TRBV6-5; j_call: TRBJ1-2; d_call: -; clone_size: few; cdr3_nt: TGTGCCAGCAGTTACATGGGGGGACCTGGCTACACCTTC; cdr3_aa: CASSYMGGPGYTF
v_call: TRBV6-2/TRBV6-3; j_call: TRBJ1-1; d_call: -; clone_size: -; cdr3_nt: TGTGCCAGCAGTTCTCCACAGGGTTACACTGAAGCTTTCTTT; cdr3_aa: CASSSPQGYTEAFF
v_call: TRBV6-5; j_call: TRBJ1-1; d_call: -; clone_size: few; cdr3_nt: TGTGCCAGCAGTTACTCGAAGGGGTTGGGTGGAAACACTGAAGCTTTCTTT; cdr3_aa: CASSYSKGLGGNTEAFF
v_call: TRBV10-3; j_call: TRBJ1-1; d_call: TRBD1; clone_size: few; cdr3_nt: TGTGCCACGGGGGAGGAGCGGACAGGGGTTGTTCGGAACACTGAAGCTTTCTTT; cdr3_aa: CATGEERTGVVRNTEAFF
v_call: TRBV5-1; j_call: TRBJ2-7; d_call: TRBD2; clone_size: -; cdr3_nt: TGCGCCAGCAGCTTGGGTCGCGGGGGGGTCTACGAGCAGTACTTC; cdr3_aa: CASSLGRGGVYEQYF
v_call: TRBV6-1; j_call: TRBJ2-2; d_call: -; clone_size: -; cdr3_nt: TGTGCCAGCACTAAGGACACCGGGGAGCTGTTTTTT; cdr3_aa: CASTKDTGELFF
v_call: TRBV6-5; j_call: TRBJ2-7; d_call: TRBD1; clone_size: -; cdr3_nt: TGTGCCAGCAGTTACACCGGGACAGAAGGGCACGAGCAGTACTTC; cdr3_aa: CASSYTGTEGHEQYF
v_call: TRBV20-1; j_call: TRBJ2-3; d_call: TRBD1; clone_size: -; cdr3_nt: TGCCGTGCTAGAGATGGCAGGGGGCTTGCAGATACGCAGTATTTT; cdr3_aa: CRARDGRGLADTQYF
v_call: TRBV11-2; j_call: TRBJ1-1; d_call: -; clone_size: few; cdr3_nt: TGTGCCCTGAGGGCTGAAGCTTTCTTT; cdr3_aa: CALRAEAFF
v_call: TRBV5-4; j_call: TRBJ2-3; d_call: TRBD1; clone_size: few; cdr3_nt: TGTGCCAGCAGTTTTGGGGACAGGGGGACAGATACGCAGTATTTT; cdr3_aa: CASSFGDRGTDTQYF
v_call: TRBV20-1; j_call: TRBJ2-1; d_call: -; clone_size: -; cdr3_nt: TGCAGTGCTAGAGATTCACCGGGAGACAATGAGCAGTTCTTC; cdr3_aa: CSARDSPGDNEQFF
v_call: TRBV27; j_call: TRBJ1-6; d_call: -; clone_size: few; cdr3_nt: TGTGCCAGCAGGCTTTGGGGAGGAGGCGCCCCATCGGATTCACCCCTCCACTTT; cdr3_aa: CASRLWGGGAPSDSPLHF
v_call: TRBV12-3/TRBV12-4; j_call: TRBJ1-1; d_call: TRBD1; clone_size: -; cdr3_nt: TGTGCCAGCAGTCGGAGGACAGGGAGGGACACTGAAGCTTTCTTT; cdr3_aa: CASSRRTGRDTEAFF
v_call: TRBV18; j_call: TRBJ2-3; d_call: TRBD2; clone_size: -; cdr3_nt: TGTGCCAGCTCACCACGACTAGCGGGAGGTGGGGGCACAGATACGCAGTATTTT; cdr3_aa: CASSPRLAGGGGTDTQYF
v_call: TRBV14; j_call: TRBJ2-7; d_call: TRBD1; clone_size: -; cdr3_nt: TGTGCCAGCAGCCAAGCCGGGACAGGGGCCTACGAGCAGTACTTC; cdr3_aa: CASSQAGTGAYEQYF
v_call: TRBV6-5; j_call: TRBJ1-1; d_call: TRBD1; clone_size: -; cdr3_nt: TGTGCCAGCAGTTACGACAGGGCGAACACTGAAGCTTTCTTT; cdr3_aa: CASSYDRANTEAFF
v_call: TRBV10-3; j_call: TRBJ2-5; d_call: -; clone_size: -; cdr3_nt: TGTGCCATCAGTGGGGGACAAGAGACCCAGTACTTC; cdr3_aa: CAISGGQETQYF
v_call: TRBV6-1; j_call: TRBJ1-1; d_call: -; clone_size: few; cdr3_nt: TGTGCCAGCAGTGAAGGCGCCAACACTGAAGCTTTCTTT; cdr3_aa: CASSEGANTEAFF
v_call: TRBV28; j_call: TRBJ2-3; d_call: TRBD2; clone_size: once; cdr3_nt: TGTGCCAGCAGGACTAGCGGGGGGGCAGATACGCAGTATTTT; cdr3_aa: CASRTSGGADTQYF
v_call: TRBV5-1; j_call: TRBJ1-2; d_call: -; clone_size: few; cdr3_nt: TGCGCCAGCAGAGAGACAGGCCCACTGGGCTACACCTTC; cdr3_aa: CASRETGPLGYTF
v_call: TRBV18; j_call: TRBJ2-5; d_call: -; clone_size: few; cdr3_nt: TGTGCCAGCTCACAACCCTACAGGGTCTTGGAGACCCAGTACTTC; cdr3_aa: CASSQPYRVLETQYF
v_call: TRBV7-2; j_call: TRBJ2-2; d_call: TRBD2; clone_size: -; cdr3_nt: TGTGCCAGCAGCTCTAGCGGGAGAGGGACCGGGGAGCTGTTTTTT; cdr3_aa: CASSSSGRGTGELFF
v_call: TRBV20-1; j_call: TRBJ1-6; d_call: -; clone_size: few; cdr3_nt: TGCAGTGCTAGCGGTCCGAATTCACCCCTCCACTTT; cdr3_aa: CSASGPNSPLHF
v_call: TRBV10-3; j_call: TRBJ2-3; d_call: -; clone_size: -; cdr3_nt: TGTGCCATCAGTGAATTAACCGGGTCTCACACAGATACGCAGTATTTT; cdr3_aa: CAISELTGSHTDTQYF
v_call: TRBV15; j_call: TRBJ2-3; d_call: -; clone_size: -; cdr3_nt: TGTGCCACCAGCAGAGCGCCGCCTGGTAGCGCTTTCACAGATACGCAGTATTTT; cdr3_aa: CATSRAPPGSAFTDTQYF
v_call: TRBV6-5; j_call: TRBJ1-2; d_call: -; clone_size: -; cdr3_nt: TGTGCCAGCAGTTGGGGGCGGAAGGATGGCTACACCTTC; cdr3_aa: CASSWGRKDGYTF
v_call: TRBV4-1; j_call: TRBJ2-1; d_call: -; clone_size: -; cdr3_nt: TGCGCCAGCAGCCAAGATTCCGTTGATGAGCAGTTCTTC; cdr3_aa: CASSQDSVDEQFF
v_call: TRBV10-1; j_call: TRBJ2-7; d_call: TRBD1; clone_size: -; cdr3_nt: TGCGCCAGCAGTGATGGCCTCCGGGACAGGGGGATATCCGAGCAGTACTTC; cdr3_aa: CASSDGLRDRGISEQYF